Each of the 25 T cell receptor beta chains below was sequenced from the same sample in a study of cytomegalovirus exposure and HLA in healthy donors. PCR amplification relied on 60 Vbeta primers (plus 13 Jbeta primers). Assay used: immunoSEQ multiplex PCR; TCRdb lists only in-frame clones, some missing. Of 190,000 or so clones in the sample, 80% were seen once. Sequencing was performed on PBMCs. All receptors come from a boy between 10 and 17 years old in good health and CMV-seronegative.

The chain has TRBV25-1 and TRBJ1-2, with 7 bases matching TRBD1. CDR3 length equals 15 residues. Germline CDR1 and CDR2: MGHDK and SYGVNS. The V gene end was trimmed by 2 bases and the J gene end by 6 bases; junction bases not matched to a gene: 9. CDR3 bases: TGTGCCAGCAGTGAAAATTCGGACAGGCGTGATGGCTACACCTTC. Translation gives CASSENSDRRDGYTF.

V gene TRBV7-3 combines with J gene TRBJ2-5; D uncertain. Between the trimmed V and J ends, which lost 5 bases and 2 bases, there was a span of 12 bases. Germline loops: CDR1 SGHTA, CDR2 FQGTGA. The CDR3 consists of 14 residues. CDR3 region: CASSLNTRQETQYF. CDR3 DNA sequence: TGTGCCAGCAGCCTCAACACCCGACAAGAGACCCAGTACTTC.

V is TRBV6-5 and J is TRBJ2-7; tentatively, D is TRBD2 (6 bases). This CDR3 contains 14 residues. Deletions cut 3 bases from V and 1 base from J, with 10 bases between. From germline, CDR1 is MNHEY and CDR2 SVGAGI. Written as DNA, the CDR3 is TGTGCCAGCAGTTATGCAGGGAGGTCCTACGAGCAGTACTTC. Translating it yields CASSYAGRSYEQYF.

The V call is TRBV10-3, the J call TRBJ2-1, with a weak D call TRBD2 (7 bases). In germline, CDR1 is ENHRY, CDR2 SYGVKD. CDR3 length: 14 amino acids. Trimming cost V 3 bases and J 7 bases, with 13 bases left between them. The CDR3 reads CAISDGGLKNEQFF. The DNA of the CDR3 is TGTGCCATCAGTGACGGGGGGCTGAAAAATGAGCAGTTCTTC.

This sequence joins TRBV29-1 and TRBJ2-3; a possible D gene is TRBD1 (5 bases). The CDR3 has 13 residues. The V gene lost 6 bases and the J gene lost 9 bases, with 19 bases spanning the gap. In germline, CDR1 is SQVTM, CDR2 ANQGSEA. CDR3 nucleotide sequence: TGCAGCGTAAACTTGGGTCGTCAGGGAACGCAGTATTTT. It translates to CSVNLGRQGTQYF.

The chain links TRBV18 to TRBJ2-2, with D perhaps TRBD2 (6 bases). V was cut by 2 bases and J by 7 bases, with 17 bases left in between. The CDR3 totals 16 residues. Germline CDR1 reads KGHSH; CDR2 reads LQKENI. In DNA, the CDR3 is TGTGCCAGCTCACCAGGTGCAAACACCGGGAGCGGGGAGCTGTTTTTT. Its translation is CASSPGANTGSGELFF. Full variable domain (remainder filled in from reference TRBV18 and TRBJ2-2): NAGVMQNPRHLVRRRGQEARLRCSPMKGHSHVYWYRQLPEEGLKFMVYLQKENIIDESGMPKERFSAEFPKEGPSILRIQQVVRGDSAAYFCASSPGANTGSGELFFGEGSRLTVL.

This clone showed up just once. The chain combines TRBV10-3 with TRBJ2-7; no definite D call. This CDR3 region has 11 residues. In germline, CDR1 is ENHRY, CDR2 SYGVKD. The V end lost 6 bases, the J end lost 5 bases, and 8 bases lay between the germline ends. This CDR3 reads CAISNRDEQYF. CDR3 bases: TGTGCCATCAGCAATCGGGACGAGCAGTACTTC.

CDR3 in amino acids: CASSADRVQYGYTF. DNA of the CDR3: TGTGCCAGCAGCGCCGACAGGGTTCAGTATGGCTACACCTTC. The chain uses TRBV5-4 and TRBJ1-2, with 7 bases lining up with TRBD1. CDR1 is SGHNT, CDR2 YYREEE, per germline (reference sequence). Losses at the gene ends were 4 bases for V and 5 bases for J; bases not matched to a gene: 8. This CDR3 is 14 amino acids long.

The chain couples TRBV19 to TRBJ1-3; 7 bases line up with TRBD1. V shed 3 bases, J shed 4 bases, and the junction held 3 bases outside the gene matches. CDR1 and CDR2 from the germline V gene are LNHDA and SQIVND (reference sequence). The CDR3 is made up of 14 amino acids. For the CDR3, the DNA is TGTGCCAGTAGTATGGGACAGCCAGGAAACACCATATATTTT. Protein: CASSMGQPGNTIYF.

The rearrangement uses TRBV29-1 and TRBJ1-1; TRBD1 matches 11 bases. The CDR3 covers 15 residues. The germline CDR1 and CDR2 sequences are SQVTM and ANQGSEA. Germline trimming cut 0 bases from V and 5 bases from J; bases unmatched to any gene: 5. CDR3 amino acids: CSVEDLGTGGTEAFF. Here the CDR3 DNA reads TGCAGCGTTGAAGATCTCGGGACAGGGGGGACTGAAGCTTTCTTT.

V is TRBV7-3 and J is TRBJ1-1; 7 positions match TRBD1. CDR1 and CDR2 from the germline V gene are SGHTA and FQGTGA. The CDR3 consists of 14 residues. J was trimmed by 4 bases and V by 2 bases; bases with no gene match: 4. The CDR3 loop reads CASSLEGGGTEAFF. CDR3 nucleotides: TGTGCCAGCAGCTTAGAAGGGGGCGGCACTGAAGCTTTCTTT.

The chain couples TRBV11-2 to TRBJ1-5, with D possibly TRBD1 on 6 matching bases. Germline lookup yields CDR1 SGHAT and CDR2 FQNNGV. V shed 0 bases and J shed 6 bases, with 12 bases lying between them. This CDR3 region has 15 residues. The CDR3 DNA is TGTGCCAGCAGCTTAGATGGGCGAGGGGGTCAGCCCCAGCATTTT. Translated, it gives CASSLDGRGGQPQHF.

V gene TRBV7-2 combines with J gene TRBJ2-5; D ambiguous. The DNA end favors TRBJ2-7, so the J call may be wrong. Germline V lookup: CDR1 SGHTA, CDR2 FQGNSA. The CDR3 contains 16 residues. CDR3 region: CASSLYRDLLWYEQYF. The CDR3 region has the DNA TGTGCCAGCAGCTTGTATAGAGATCTACTATGGTACGAGCAGTACTTC.

The chain joins TRBV4-2 to TRBJ2-3; 10 positions match TRBD1. The CDR3 extends over 17 amino acids. J was trimmed by 4 bases and V by 4 bases; bases with no gene match: 11. CDR1 is LGHNA, CDR2 YNFKEQ, per germline. The CDR3 reads CASSRGAGDRGSDTQYF. CDR3 in DNA: TGTGCCAGCAGCCGGGGGGCCGGGGACAGGGGCTCAGATACGCAGTATTTT.

This rearrangement joins TRBV5-1 to TRBJ1-1; 8 bases match TRBD1. Trimming removed 4 bases from V and 7 bases from J; junction bases left unmatched: 3. The CDR3 totals 12 residues. Germline CDR1 is SGHRS and CDR2 is YFSETQ. This chain's CDR3 is CASSLGQDEAFF. CDR3 nucleotides: TGCGCCAGCAGCCTGGGACAGGATGAAGCTTTCTTT.

The J gene is TRBJ2-1, the V gene TRBV5-1; D is unresolved. Trimming stripped 0 bases from V and 0 bases from J, with 10 bases between. This CDR3 region has 16 residues. Germline loops: CDR1 SGHRS, CDR2 YFSETQ. CDR3 nucleotides: TGCGCCAGCAGCTTGGATGGAGTTATCTCCTACAATGAGCAGTTCTTC. It yields the protein CASSLDGVISYNEQFF.

The chain employs TRBV9 and TRBJ1-2, with 7 bases that match TRBD1. CDR1 and CDR2 (germline): SGDLS, YYNGEE. V lost 3 bases, J lost 7 bases, and 12 bases stayed unmatched. The CDR3 has 15 amino acids. CDR3: CASSAFRIQGIGYTF. The CDR3 DNA sequence: TGTGCCAGCAGCGCTTTCCGGATACAGGGGATTGGCTACACCTTC. Filled out from reference TRBV9 and TRBJ1-2, the complete variable domain reads DSGVTQTPKHLITATGQRVTLRCSPRSGDLSVYWYQQSLDQGLQFLIQYYNGEERAKGNILERFSAQQFPDLHSELNLSSLELGDSALYFCASSAFRIQGIGYTFGSGTRLTVV.

The chain joins TRBV5-8 to TRBJ1-1; no reliable D call. Germline CDR1 SGHTS, CDR2 YDEGEE. The V and J ends lost 0 bases and 4 bases respectively, with 13 bases between them. The CDR3 extends over 15 amino acids. The CDR3 loop is CASSLEGRGGTEAFF. The CDR3 DNA sequence: TGTGCCAGCAGCTTGGAAGGGCGGGGAGGCACTGAAGCTTTCTTT.

The genes are TRBV5-4 and TRBJ2-5; TRBD1 might be the D (7 bases). The CDR3 covers 13 residues. Looked up from germline, CDR1 is SGHNT and CDR2 is YYREEE (reference sequence). With 0 bases removed from V and 5 bases from J, the gap between germline ends came to 8 bases. CDR3 sequence reads: CASSLAGGETQYF. CDR3 sequence (DNA): TGTGCCAGCAGCTTGGCAGGGGGGGAGACCCAGTACTTC.

The J gene is TRBJ2-1, the V gene TRBV7-3; D call uncertain. The CDR3 totals 14 residues. Germline assignment: CDR1 SGHTA and CDR2 FQGTGA. The V gene lost 5 bases and the J gene lost 5 bases, with 13 bases spanning the gap. The CDR3 loop is CASSISIEDNEQFF. The CDR3 bases are TGTGCCAGCAGCATCTCCATTGAGGACAATGAGCAGTTCTTC.

This clone has only a few counts. This sequence joins TRBV15 and TRBJ2-5, with 8 nucleotides matching TRBD2. This CDR3 is 17 amino acids long. The germline V gene has CDR1 LNHNV and CDR2 YYDKDF (reference sequence). Trimming took 6 bases from V and 4 from J; bases not matched to a gene: 16. The CDR3 DNA reads as TGTGCCACCAGTATTACCCCGGGGGGCGCGGGAGGAGAGACCCAGTACTTC. This codes for CATSITPGGAGGETQYF. Together with reference TRBV15 and TRBJ2-5, the CDR3 gives the full variable domain: DAMVIQNPRYQVTQFGKPVTLSCSQTLNHNVMYWYQQKSSQAPKLLFHYYDKDFNNEADTPDNFQSRRPNTSFCFLDIRSPGLGDTAMYLCATSITPGGAGGETQYFGPGTRLLVL.

The gene calls are TRBV5-4 and TRBJ2-1; TRBD2 matches at 8 bases. J was trimmed by 4 bases and V by 1 base; bases with no gene match: 4. Germline CDR1 reads SGHNT; CDR2 reads YYREEE (reference sequence). CDR3 length: 15 amino acids. The CDR3 spells CASSLRLAGYNEQFF. The CDR3 DNA is TGTGCCAGCAGCTTGCGTCTAGCGGGTTACAATGAGCAGTTCTTC.

The chain recombines TRBV11-3 with TRBJ1-1; maybe TRBD1 (5 bases). CDR1 SGHNT and CDR2 YENEEA come from the germline V gene. Trimming left V 1 base short and J 1 base short, with 7 bases between. The CDR3 spans 14 residues. For the CDR3, the DNA is TGTGCCAGCAGCTTAGCAGGGCGGAACACTGAAGCTTTCTTT. Its protein product is CASSLAGRNTEAFF. The full variable domain, with the rest looked up from reference TRBV11-3 and TRBJ1-1, is EAGVVQSPRYKIIEKKQPVAFWCNPISGHNTLYWYLQNLGQGPELLIRYENEEAVDDSQLPKDRFSAERLKGVDSTLKIQPAELGDSAVYLCASSLAGRNTEAFFGQGTRLTVV.

The chain uses TRBV7-8 and TRBJ1-1; D is unresolved. Germline assignment: CDR1 SGHVS and CDR2 FQNEAQ. Trimming took off 1 base at V and 9 bases at J, with 15 bases between the two ends. The CDR3 totals 14 residues. The CDR3, as DNA: TGTGCCAGCAGCTTAGGGTCCCAGGCCCCTCAAGCTTTCTTT. Its protein is CASSLGSQAPQAFF.

V gene TRBV5-8 combines with J gene TRBJ2-6, with D maybe TRBD1 (5 bases). CDR1 and CDR2 from the germline V gene are SGHTS and YDEGEE. This CDR3 region has 17 residues. Trimming pared 0 bases from V and 4 bases from J, leaving 14 bases between. The CDR3 DNA sequence: TGTGCCAGCAGCTTGGCAAGGGGTTTGGCCGGGGCCAACGTCCTGACTTTC. This codes for CASSLARGLAGANVLTF.